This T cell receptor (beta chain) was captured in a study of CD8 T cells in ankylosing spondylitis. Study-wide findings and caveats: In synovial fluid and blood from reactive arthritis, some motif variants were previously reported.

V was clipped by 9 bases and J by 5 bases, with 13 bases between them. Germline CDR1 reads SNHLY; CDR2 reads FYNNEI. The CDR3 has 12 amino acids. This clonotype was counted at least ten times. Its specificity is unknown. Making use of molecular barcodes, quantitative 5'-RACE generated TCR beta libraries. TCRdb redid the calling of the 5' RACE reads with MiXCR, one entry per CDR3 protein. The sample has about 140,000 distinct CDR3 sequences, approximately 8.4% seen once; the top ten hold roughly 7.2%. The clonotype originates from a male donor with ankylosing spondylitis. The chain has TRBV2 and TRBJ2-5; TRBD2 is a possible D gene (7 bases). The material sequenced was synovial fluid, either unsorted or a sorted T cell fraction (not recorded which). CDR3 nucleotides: TGTGCCAGAGGGGGGGGCGGTGAGACCCAGTACTTC. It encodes CARGGGGETQYF.